This T cell receptor (beta chain) was found in a study of T-cell reconstitution after alpha-beta-depleted transplantation in children. V was cut by 0 bases and J by 4 bases, with 13 bases left in between. The CDR3 covers 16 residues. Germline V lookup: CDR1 SGHRS, CDR2 YFSETQ. Unique molecular identifiers were incorporated when the TCRbeta library was constructed. TCRdb called the PCR reads again in MiXCR, with one record for every CDR3 protein. The table lists over 550,000 distinct CDR3 sequences, approximately 10% of them singletons, with less than 4.5% in the top ten. V usage is TRBV5-1 and J usage is TRBJ2-2, with D hard to call. The TCR was taken from a human donor who donated a stem cell graft to a child with acute myeloid leukemia. The material sequenced was PBMCs from the stem cell graft donor, taken from the stem cell graft. CDR3 bases: TGCGCCAGCAGCTTGGCTCCGAGATCGGGCACCGGGGAGCTGTTTTTT. Translated: CASSLAPRSGTGELFF.